This T cell receptor beta chain derives from a study of blood T cell repertoires in COVID-19. The overall study: Samples of COVID-19 (acute and convalescent) were obtained from the United States, Italy and Spain.

Between the trimmed V and J ends, which lost 6 bases and 4 bases, there was a span of 10 bases. This CDR3 has 13 residues. In germline, CDR1 is MDHEN, CDR2 SYDVKM. Produced via immunoSEQ multiplex PCR; TCRdb's table is partial and in-frame only. The sample has 110,000 to 150,000 clones; 70% to 90% are singletons. The V and J genes are TRBV28 and TRBJ2-1; possible D gene TRBD1, 6 bases. Material: PBMCs or T cells enriched from blood (not recorded which). This receptor was obtained from a man aged 50-60 years who had recovered from COVID-19. The CDR3 DNA reads TGTGCCAGCAGCCTGGACAGTTACAATGAGCAGTTCTTC. Translating it yields CASSLDSYNEQFF.